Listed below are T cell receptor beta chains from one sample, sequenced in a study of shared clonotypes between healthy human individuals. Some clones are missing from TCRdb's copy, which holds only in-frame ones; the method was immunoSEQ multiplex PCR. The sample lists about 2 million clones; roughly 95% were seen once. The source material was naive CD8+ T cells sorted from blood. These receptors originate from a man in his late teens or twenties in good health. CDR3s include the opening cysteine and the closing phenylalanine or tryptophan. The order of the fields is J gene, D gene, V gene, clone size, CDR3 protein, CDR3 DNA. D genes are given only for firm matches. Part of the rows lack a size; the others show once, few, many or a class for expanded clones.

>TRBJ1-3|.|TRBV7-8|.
CASSLRQVPGNTIYF
TGTGCCAGCAGCTTAAGACAGGTGCCTGGAAACACCATATATTTT
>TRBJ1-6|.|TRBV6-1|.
CASSEVKMGVGSPLHF
TGTGCCAGCAGTGAGGTTAAAATGGGGGTCGGGTCACCCCTCCACTTT
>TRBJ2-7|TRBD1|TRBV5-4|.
CASSWDSSSEQYF
TGTGCCAGCAGCTGGGACAGCTCTAGCGAGCAGTACTTC
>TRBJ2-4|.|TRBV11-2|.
CASSQGLGKNIQYF
TGTGCCAGCAGTCAGGGATTGGGCAAAAACATTCAGTACTTC
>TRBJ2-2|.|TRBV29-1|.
CSVTERGSRTGELFF
TGCAGCGTTACCGAACGGGGGAGTCGGACCGGGGAGCTGTTTTTT
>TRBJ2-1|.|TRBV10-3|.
CAISERGIPYNEQFF
TGTGCCATCAGTGAAAGGGGGATACCCTACAATGAGCAGTTCTTC
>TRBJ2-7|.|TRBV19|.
CASSIRDGAYEQYF
TGTGCCAGTAGTATCCGGGACGGAGCCTACGAGCAGTACTTC
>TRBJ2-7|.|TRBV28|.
CASSTGLYYEQYF
TGTGCCAGCAGTACAGGGCTATACTACGAGCAGTACTTC
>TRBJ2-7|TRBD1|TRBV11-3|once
CASSWDREPYEQYF
TGTGCCAGCTCATGGGACAGGGAACCCTACGAGCAGTACTTC
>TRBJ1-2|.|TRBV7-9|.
CASTLPRSGGYGYTF
TGTGCCAGCACCCTACCCAGGTCCGGGGGGTATGGCTACACCTTC
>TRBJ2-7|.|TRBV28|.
CASSLGERPYEQYF
TGTGCCAGCAGTTTAGGAGAGCGACCCTACGAGCAGTACTTC
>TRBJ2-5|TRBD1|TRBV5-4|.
CASSFGQGQETQYF
TGTGCCAGCAGCTTTGGACAGGGGCAAGAGACCCAGTACTTC
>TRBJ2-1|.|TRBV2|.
CASSESGNEQFF
TGTGCCAGCAGTGAATCGGGAAATGAGCAGTTCTTC
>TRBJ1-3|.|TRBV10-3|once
CAISLSGDARNIIYF
TGTGCCATCTCGTTGAGCGGGGACGCCCGAAACATCATATATTTT
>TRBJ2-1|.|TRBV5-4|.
CASSLRQGEGEQFF
TGTGCCAGCAGCTTGCGGCAGGGGGAGGGTGAGCAGTTCTTC
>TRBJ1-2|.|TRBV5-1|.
CASREVGANYGYTF
TGCGCCAGCAGAGAAGTAGGAGCTAACTATGGCTACACCTTC
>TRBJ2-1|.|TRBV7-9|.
CASSLHEQFF
TGTGCCAGCAGCTTACATGAGCAGTTCTTC
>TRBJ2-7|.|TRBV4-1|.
CASSQGKGYEQYF
TGCGCCAGCAGCCAAGGAAAAGGCTACGAGCAGTACTTC
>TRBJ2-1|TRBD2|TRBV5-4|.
CASSYGTSGNRVEQFF
TGTGCCAGCAGCTATGGGACTAGCGGGAATCGGGTTGAGCAGTTCTTC
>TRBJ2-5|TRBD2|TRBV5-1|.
CASSTTGGQETQYF
TGCGCCAGCAGCACCACGGGGGGGCAAGAGACCCAGTACTTC
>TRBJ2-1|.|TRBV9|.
CASSLSLLANEQFF
TGTGCCAGCAGCCTCAGCCTTCTAGCGAATGAGCAGTTCTTC
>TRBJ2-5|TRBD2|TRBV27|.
CASSLLTSGGPETQYF
TGTGCCAGCAGTTTATTAACTAGCGGGGGGCCAGAGACCCAGTACTTC
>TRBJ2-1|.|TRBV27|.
CAISAQRRDNEQFF
TGTGCCATTTCGGCCCAGCGGAGGGACAATGAGCAGTTCTTC
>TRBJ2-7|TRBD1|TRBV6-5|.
CASSYLTGTGAYEQYF
TGTGCCAGCAGTTACTTAACCGGGACAGGGGCCTACGAGCAGTACTTC
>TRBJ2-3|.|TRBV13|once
CASSPAHPHRQYF
TGTGCCAGCAGCCCGGCCCACCCCCACAGGCAGTATTTT
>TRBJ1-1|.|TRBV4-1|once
CASSQDHGTEAFF
TGCGCCAGCAGCCAAGACCACGGCACTGAAGCTTTCTTT
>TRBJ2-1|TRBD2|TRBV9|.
CASSPPTSGYNEQFF
TGTGCCAGCAGCCCCCCCACTAGCGGATACAATGAGCAGTTCTTC
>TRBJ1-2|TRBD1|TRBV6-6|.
CASSKEQGNYGYTF
TGTGCCAGCAGCAAGGAACAGGGGAACTATGGCTACACCTTC
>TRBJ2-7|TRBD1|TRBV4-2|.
CASSQESGQGAYEQYF
TGTGCCAGCAGCCAAGAGTCGGGACAGGGAGCCTACGAGCAGTACTTC
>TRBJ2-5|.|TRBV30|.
CASSFQETQYF
TGTGCCTCTAGTTTCCAAGAGACCCAGTACTTC
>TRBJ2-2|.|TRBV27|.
CASSFSTGENTGELFF
TGTGCCAGCAGTTTTAGTACGGGAGAGAACACCGGGGAGCTGTTTTTT
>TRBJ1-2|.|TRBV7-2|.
CASSLGVAYGYTF
TGTGCCAGCAGCCTCGGGGTTGCCTATGGCTACACCTTC
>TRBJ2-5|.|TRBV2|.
CASSEVPARETQYF
TGTGCCAGCAGTGAGGTGCCCGCTCGGGAGACCCAGTACTTC
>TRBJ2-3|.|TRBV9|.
CASSPSWGGTDTQYF
TGTGCCAGCAGCCCCAGTTGGGGGGGCACAGATACGCAGTATTTT
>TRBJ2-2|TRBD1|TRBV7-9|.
CASSFPGQGSNTGELFF
TGTGCCAGCAGCTTTCCCGGACAGGGATCGAACACCGGGGAGCTGTTTTTT
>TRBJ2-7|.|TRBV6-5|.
CASRPSWGEQYF
TGTGCCAGCAGACCCTCTTGGGGGGAGCAGTACTTC
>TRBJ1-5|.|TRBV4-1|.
CASSRGLTEPQHF
TGCGCCAGCAGCCGGGGCCTGACGGAGCCCCAGCATTTT